Listed below are T cell receptor beta chains from one sample, sequenced in a study of T cell responses to AZD1222 COVID-19 vaccine. Generated by immunoSEQ multiplex PCR, the TCRdb table keeps only in-frame clones and is missing some. The data contain 200,000 to 250,000 clones, around 94% of them singletons. The sample here was peripheral blood, taken 28 days after the second dose of the MenACWY control vaccine. The receptors here all came from an adult who received the MenACWY meningococcal vaccine as a control. Each CDR3 is given with its conserved first and last residue. The D gene is left open where the match is weak. Some rows have no size entry. The others give once, few or many, or a class for an expanded clone.

clone_size	j_call	d_call	v_call	cdr3_nt	cdr3_aa
.	TRBJ2-3	.	TRBV6-5	TGTGCCAGCAGTTACGGGGGTAGTTCAGATACGCAGTATTTT	CASSYGGSSDTQYF
.	TRBJ2-5	TRBD2	TRBV27	TGTGCCAGCAGTTCAAGCGGGGGGGCCACAGAGACCCAGTACTTC	CASSSSGGATETQYF
.	TRBJ1-4	TRBD1	TRBV7-2	TGTGCCAGCTGCTCCAGGGGGGGGGAAAAACTGTTTTTT	CASCSRGGEKLFF
.	TRBJ2-1	.	TRBV24-1	TGTGCCACCAGTGATTTCCGGGACGGGTACAATGAGCAGTTCTTC	CATSDFRDGYNEQFF
.	TRBJ1-4	TRBD1	TRBV30	TGTGCCTCGGACAGGGGGAGCGCAACTAATGAAAAACTGTTTTTT	CASDRGSATNEKLFF
.	TRBJ1-2	TRBD1	TRBV4-3	TGCGCCAGCAGCCCCGACAGGGGGTACTATGGCTACACCTTC	CASSPDRGYYGYTF
.	TRBJ2-1	TRBD2	TRBV29-1	TGCAGCGCCCTGGGACTAGCGGGAGTGAATGAGCAGTTCTTC	CSALGLAGVNEQFF
.	TRBJ2-3	.	TRBV7-2	TGTGCCAGCAGCTTACTGGCAGATACGCAGTATTTT	CASSLLADTQYF
.	TRBJ2-7	TRBD1	TRBV20-1	TGCAGTGCTGGACAGGGTTACGAGCAGTACTTC	CSAGQGYEQYF
.	TRBJ2-2	TRBD2	TRBV7-9	TGTGCCAGCAGCTTAGCGAGGCTAGCGGGGGAAGAGGAGCTGTTTTTT	CASSLARLAGEEELFF
few	TRBJ2-1	.	TRBV7-2	TGTGCCAGCAGCTTACAGGGGGGGAATGAGCAGTTCTTC	CASSLQGGNEQFF
.	TRBJ2-7	.	TRBV30	TGTGCCTGGAGTATCACAGGGTCCTACGAGCAGTACTTC	CAWSITGSYEQYF
once	TRBJ2-7	.	TRBV7-2	TGTGCCAGCAGCTTCCGACAACCCTACGAGCAGTACTTC	CASSFRQPYEQYF
.	TRBJ2-7	.	TRBV20-1	TGCAGTGCTAGTCCCCGGGGGGCAGGGGGGACTATCGAGCAGTACTTC	CSASPRGAGGTIEQYF
.	TRBJ1-2	TRBD1	TRBV18	TGTGCCAGCTCACCGGGACAGGAGACCTATGGCTACACCTTC	CASSPGQETYGYTF
.	TRBJ2-7	.	TRBV6-5	TGTGCCAGCAGTTATACGATGGTATCGGGGGAGCAGTACTTC	CASSYTMVSGEQYF
.	TRBJ2-7	.	TRBV28	TGTGCCAGCAGTTTCGGGGACGAGCAGTACTTC	CASSFGDEQYF
.	TRBJ2-7	.	TRBV3-1/TRBV3-2	TGTGCCAGCAGCCAAGCGACCGAGTACGAGCAGTACTTC	CASSQATEYEQYF
few	TRBJ2-7	TRBD1	TRBV6-5	TGTGCCAGCAGTTTCGGGACAGGTCGGTCCTACGAGCAGTACTTC	CASSFGTGRSYEQYF
.	TRBJ2-3	.	TRBV7-8	TGTGCCAGCAGCTCCAGACAGCCATCTCCCACAGATACGCAGTATTTT	CASSSRQPSPTDTQYF
once	TRBJ1-5	.	TRBV27	TGTGCCAGCAGTTTGTTGGGCGATCAGCCCCAGCATTTT	CASSLLGDQPQHF
.	TRBJ2-2	.	TRBV1	TGCACCAGCAGCCTCCACGCACTGGCGAGTGACGCCGGGGAGCTGTTTTTT	CTSSLHALASDAGELFF
once	TRBJ2-2	.	TRBV18	TGTGCCAGCTCACCATGGGTCCAGGGTGGAACCGGGGAGCTGTTTTTT	CASSPWVQGGTGELFF
once	TRBJ2-7	TRBD1	TRBV9	TGTGCCAGCAGCGGCGGGACAGGGAATTTGGACGAGCAGTACTTC	CASSGGTGNLDEQYF
.	TRBJ2-2	TRBD1	TRBV28	TGTGCCAGCAGCTCAGACAGGGCTGAATGGGGGGAGCTGTTTTTT	CASSSDRAEWGELFF
.	TRBJ1-5	.	TRBV23-1	TGCGCCAGCAGTCAAGGGGCCGGGGATGGCAATCAGCCCCAGCATTTT	CASSQGAGDGNQPQHF
.	TRBJ1-2	TRBD1	TRBV9	TGTGCCAGCAGCGTACAGAGGACAGGAAGGCCTAACTATGGCTACACCTTC	CASSVQRTGRPNYGYTF
.	TRBJ1-1	.	TRBV6-5	TGTGCCAGCAGTCTGGGGGGGGGTAGTACTGAAGCTTTCTTT	CASSLGGGSTEAFF
.	TRBJ2-3	TRBD2	TRBV9	TGTGCCAGCAGCGTAGGCTCGGGACTAGCGGGAGGGCCCTTCACAGATACGCAGTATTTT	CASSVGSGLAGGPFTDTQYF
once	TRBJ2-1	.	TRBV29-1	TGCAGCGTTCCTTTGGGGGGCCTCACCAATGAGCAGTTCTTC	CSVPLGGLTNEQFF
.	TRBJ2-6	.	TRBV27	TGTGCCAGCAGTTTCGGGGCCAACGTCCTGACTTTC	CASSFGANVLTF
.	TRBJ2-7	TRBD2	TRBV4-2	TGTGCCAGCAGCCAAGCTAGCGGGGGGACCTACGAGCAGTACTTC	CASSQASGGTYEQYF
.	TRBJ1-4	.	TRBV21-1	TGTGCCAGCAGCAAAGAGGGCGGGCGGACGGATGAAAAACTGTTTTTT	CASSKEGGRTDEKLFF